What follows is one T cell receptor beta chain and its context. What it binds is unknown. This sample was taken from a study of cytotoxic CD8 clonotypes in ibrutinib-treated CLL. Study context: Response samples were taken after a median around eleven months of treatment, range 6 to 36. Mean per-sample yields comprised 255,043 productive templates and approximately 90,000 productive rearrangements.

The V and J ends lost 8 bases and 2 bases respectively, with 13 bases between them. Germline assignment: CDR1 KGHSH and CDR2 LQKENI. This CDR3 contains 14 residues. Study-wide findings and caveats: Stable or contracted on treatment, public clonotypes were also uncommon.

The assay was immunoSEQ multiplex PCR, and TCRdb's table has in-frame clones only and misses some. Found here are some 80,000 clones, about four fifths of them singletons; the top ten hold more than 4.5%. This chain connects TRBV18 to TRBJ1-5; D remains unclear. Sequenced material: PBMCs, taken after 12 months of ibrutinib treatment. The sequence was obtained from a human donor with chronic lymphocytic leukemia. Here the CDR3 reads CASAPGLGNQPQHF. CDR3 nucleotide sequence: TGTGCCAGCGCCCCAGGTCTGGGCAATCAGCCCCAGCATTTT.